This TCR beta chain came from a study of blood T cell repertoires in COVID-19. Study in general: The United States, Italy and Spain supplied acute and convalescent COVID-19 samples.

The germline V gene has CDR1 MNHEY and CDR2 SVGEGT. The V end lost 5 bases, the J end lost 5 bases, and 10 bases lay between the germline ends. This CDR3 is built from 13 residues. Here immunoSEQ multiplex PCR was the method, and the copy in TCRdb shows in-frame clones only, minus some. The sample records 170,000 or so clones, around 87% being singletons. Sequencing was done on a sample of peripheral blood. This clonotype originated in a man aged 60 to 75 with COVID-19, enrolled during active disease. The rearrangement uses TRBV6-2 or TRBV6-3 and TRBJ2-1, with D maybe TRBD1 (5 bases). The CDR3 loop is CASSLRRDNEQFF. The CDR3 nucleotides read TGTGCCAGCAGTCTCCGCAGGGACAATGAGCAGTTCTTC.